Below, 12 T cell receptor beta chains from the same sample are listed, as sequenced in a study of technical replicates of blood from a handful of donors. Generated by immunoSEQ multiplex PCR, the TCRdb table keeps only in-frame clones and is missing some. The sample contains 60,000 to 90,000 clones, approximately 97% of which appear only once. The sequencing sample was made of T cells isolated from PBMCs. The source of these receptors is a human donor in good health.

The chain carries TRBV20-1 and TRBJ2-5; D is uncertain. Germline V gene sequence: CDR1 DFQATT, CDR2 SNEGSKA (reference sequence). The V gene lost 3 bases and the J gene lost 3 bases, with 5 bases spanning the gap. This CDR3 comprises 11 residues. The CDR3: CSASVKETQYF. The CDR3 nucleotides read TGCAGTGCTAGTGTCAAAGAGACCCAGTACTTC.

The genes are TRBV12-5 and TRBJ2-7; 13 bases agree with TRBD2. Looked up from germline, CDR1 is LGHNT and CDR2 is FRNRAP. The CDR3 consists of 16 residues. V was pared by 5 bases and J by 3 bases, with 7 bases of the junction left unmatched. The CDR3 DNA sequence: TGTGCTAGTGGTCTCATGACTAGCGGGAGGAACTACGAGCAGTACTTC. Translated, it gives CASGLMTSGRNYEQYF.

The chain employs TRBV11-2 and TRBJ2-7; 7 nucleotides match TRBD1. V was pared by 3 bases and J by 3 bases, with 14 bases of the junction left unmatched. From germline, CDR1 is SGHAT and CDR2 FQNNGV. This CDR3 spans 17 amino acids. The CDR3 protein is CASSFSGTETGFYEQYF. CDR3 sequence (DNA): TGTGCCAGCAGCTTTAGTGGCACCGAGACAGGGTTCTACGAGCAGTACTTC.

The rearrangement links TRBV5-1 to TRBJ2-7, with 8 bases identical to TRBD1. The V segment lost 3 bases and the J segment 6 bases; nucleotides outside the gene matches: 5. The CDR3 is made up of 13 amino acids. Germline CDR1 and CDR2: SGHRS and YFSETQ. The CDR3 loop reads CASSWYRGSEQYF. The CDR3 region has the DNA TGCGCCAGCAGCTGGTACAGGGGGTCCGAGCAGTACTTC.

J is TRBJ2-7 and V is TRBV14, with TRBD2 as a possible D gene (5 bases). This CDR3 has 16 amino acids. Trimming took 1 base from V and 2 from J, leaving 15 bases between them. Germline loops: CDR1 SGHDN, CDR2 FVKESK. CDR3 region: CASSQVDGLLTYEQYF. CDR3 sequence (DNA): TGTGCCAGCAGCCAAGTTGACGGACTCCTAACCTACGAGCAGTACTTC.

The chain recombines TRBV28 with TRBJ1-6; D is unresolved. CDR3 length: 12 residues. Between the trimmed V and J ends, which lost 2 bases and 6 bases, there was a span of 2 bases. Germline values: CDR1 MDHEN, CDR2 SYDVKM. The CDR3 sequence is CASSLLNSPLHF. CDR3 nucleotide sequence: TGTGCCAGCAGTTTACTTAATTCACCCCTCCACTTT.

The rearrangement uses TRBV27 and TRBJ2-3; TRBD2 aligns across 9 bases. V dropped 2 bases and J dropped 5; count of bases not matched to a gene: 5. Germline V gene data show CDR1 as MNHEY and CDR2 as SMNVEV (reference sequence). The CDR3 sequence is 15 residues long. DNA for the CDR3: TGTGCCAGCAGTTTAGGGGGACTAGCCGGAGATACGCAGTATTTT. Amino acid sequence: CASSLGGLAGDTQYF.

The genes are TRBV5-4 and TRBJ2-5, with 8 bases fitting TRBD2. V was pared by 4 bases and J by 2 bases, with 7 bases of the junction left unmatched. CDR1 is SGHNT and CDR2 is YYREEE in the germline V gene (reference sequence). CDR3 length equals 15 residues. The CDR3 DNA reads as TGTGCCAGCAGCCCCTTCGGGGGGGGGCAAGAGACCCAGTACTTC. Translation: CASSPFGGGQETQYF.

The CDR3 here is CASSDPRGPHSDTQYF. As DNA, the CDR3 is TGTGCCAGCAGTGACCCCAGGGGGCCACATTCAGATACGCAGTATTTT. The chain couples TRBV25-1 to TRBJ2-3, with 8 nucleotides matching TRBD1. V shed 3 bases and J 4 bases; nucleotides not matched to a gene: 9. Germline V gene lookup returns CDR1 MGHDK and CDR2 SYGVNS. The CDR3 totals 16 residues. The full variable domain, completed using reference TRBV25-1 and TRBJ2-3, is EADIYQTPRYLVIGTGKKITLECSQTMGHDKMYWYQQDPGMELHLIHYSYGVNSTEKGDLSSESTVSRIRTEHFPLTLESARPSHTSQYLCASSDPRGPHSDTQYFGPGTRLTVL.

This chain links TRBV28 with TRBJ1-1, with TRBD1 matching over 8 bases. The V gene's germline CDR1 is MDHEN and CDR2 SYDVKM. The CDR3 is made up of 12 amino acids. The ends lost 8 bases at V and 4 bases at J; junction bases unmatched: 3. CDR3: CASRRGLTEAFF. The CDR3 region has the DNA TGTGCCAGCCGCAGGGGGCTCACTGAAGCTTTCTTT.

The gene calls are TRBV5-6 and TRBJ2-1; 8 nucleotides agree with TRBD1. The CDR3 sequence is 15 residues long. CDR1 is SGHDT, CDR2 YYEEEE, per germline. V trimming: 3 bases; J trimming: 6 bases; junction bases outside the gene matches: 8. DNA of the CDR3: TGTGCCAGCAGCTCCGACAGGGGTCTATTCAATGAGCAGTTCTTC. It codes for CASSSDRGLFNEQFF.

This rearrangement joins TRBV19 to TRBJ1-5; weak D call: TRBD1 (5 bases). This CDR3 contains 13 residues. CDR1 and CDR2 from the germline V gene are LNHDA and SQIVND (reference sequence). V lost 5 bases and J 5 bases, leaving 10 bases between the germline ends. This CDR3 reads CASSSGFDQPQHF. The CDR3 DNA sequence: TGTGCCAGTAGTTCAGGGTTCGATCAGCCCCAGCATTTT.